One and the same sample provided the 20 T cell receptor beta chains below, sequenced in a study of graft-versus-host responses after intestinal transplantation. Only in-frame clones appear in the TCRdb table, and some are missing; sequencing was by immunoSEQ multiplex PCR. The data show approximately 11,000 clones, with around 32% seen just once and under 2% held by the top ten. The sample in question was alloreactive CD4+ T cells from a mixed lymphocyte reaction culture, obtained before transplantation. The subset was: CFSE-low proliferating T cells sorted from approximately 6-day pre-transplant mixed lymphocyte reaction (GvH or HvG direction). These receptor sequences come from a human patient who was an organ donor for intestinal transplantation.

This chain uses TRBV18 with TRBJ1-6, with TRBD1 as a possible D gene (5 bases). Germline-derived CDR1 and CDR2 are KGHSH and LQKENI. The CDR3 covers 14 residues. The V end lost 3 bases, the J end lost 7 bases, and 10 bases lay between the germline ends. CDR3 DNA: TGTGCCAGCTCACCTGGCGGGGACAATTCACCCCTCCACTTT. As protein: CASSPGGDNSPLHF.

This clone counts as medium-sized. The V gene is TRBV5-4, the J gene TRBJ2-2, with D possibly being TRBD1 (6 bases). With 2 bases removed from V and 6 bases from J, the gap between germline ends came to 14 bases. The CDR3 totals 15 residues. Germline CDR1 and CDR2: SGHNT and YYREEE (reference sequence). This chain's CDR3 is CASSLTLQGSGELFF. The DNA of the CDR3 is TGTGCCAGCAGCTTAACGTTACAGGGTTCCGGGGAGCTGTTTTTT. The full variable domain, with the rest looked up from reference TRBV5-4 and TRBJ2-2, is ETGVTQSPTHLIKTRGQQVTLRCSSQSGHNTVSWYQQALGQGPQFIFQYYREEENGRGNFPPRFSGLQFPNYSSELNVNALELDDSALYLCASSLTLQGSGELFFGEGSRLTVL.

This clone was detected only a few times. This chain connects TRBV5-4 to TRBJ1-1; D remains ambiguous. The CDR3 has 14 residues. V lost 0 bases to trimming and J lost 1 base, with 7 bases between them. The V gene's germline CDR1 is SGHNT and CDR2 YYREEE (reference sequence). CDR3: CASSLVGGNTEAFF. The CDR3 nucleotides read TGTGCCAGCAGCTTGGTCGGCGGGAACACTGAAGCTTTCTTT.

The CDR3 here is CASSPSVPGVGYEQYF. The DNA for the CDR3 is TGTGCCAGCAGCCCTTCGGTCCCAGGGGTAGGATACGAGCAGTACTTC. The V gene is TRBV7-9, the J gene TRBJ2-7, with a tentative D call TRBD1 (6 bases). V was cut by 5 bases and J by 4 bases, with 21 bases left in between. The CDR3 has 16 amino acids. The germline gives CDR1 SEHNR, CDR2 FQNEAQ (reference sequence). Drawing the rest from reference TRBV7-9 and TRBJ2-7, the complete variable domain is DTGVSQNPRHKITKRGQNVTFRCDPISEHNRLYWYRQTLGQGPEFLTYFQNEAQLEKSRLLSDRFSAERPKGSFSTLEIQRTEQGDSAMYLCASSPSVPGVGYEQYFGPGTRLTVT.

The rearrangement joins TRBV30 to TRBJ2-5; weak D call: TRBD1 (5 bases). Germline V gene lookup returns CDR1 GTSNPN and CDR2 SVGIG (reference sequence). Between the trimmed V and J ends, which lost 5 bases and 5 bases, there was a span of 12 bases. CDR3 length equals 12 residues. CDR3 region: CAWAQGRETQYF. The CDR3 DNA is TGTGCCTGGGCCCAGGGTCGGGAGACCCAGTACTTC.

This clone occurred a few times. The V call is TRBV5-1, the J call TRBJ2-6; 10 bases match TRBD1. The V gene's germline CDR1 is SGHRS and CDR2 YFSETQ. The V gene end was trimmed by 3 bases and the J gene end by 2 bases; junction bases not matched to a gene: 8. The CDR3 totals 18 residues. The CDR3: CASSWPGQGLPGANVLTF. The CDR3 nucleotides are TGCGCCAGCAGCTGGCCGGGACAGGGGCTACCTGGGGCCAACGTCCTGACTTTC.

The chain recombines TRBV30 with TRBJ1-2; D is possibly TRBD1 (6 bases). V was trimmed by 3 bases and J by 9 bases, leaving 17 bases between them. There are 13 residues in the CDR3. In germline, CDR1 is GTSNPN, CDR2 SVGIG (reference sequence). CDR3 in DNA: TGTGCCTGGAGCGCCCGGGACACATCGAGCTACACCTTC. This encodes CAWSARDTSSYTF. The full variable domain, in which reference TRBV30 and TRBJ1-2 provide the parts outside the CDR3, is SQTIHQWPATLVQPVGSPLSLECTVEGTSNPNLYWYRQAAGRGLQLLFYSVGIGQISSEVPQNLSASRPQDRQFILSSKKLLLSDSGFYLCAWSARDTSSYTFGSGTRLTVV.

This clone was recorded a few times. V usage is TRBV9 and J usage is TRBJ2-5; the match to TRBD2 covers 11 bases. Germline CDR1 reads SGDLS; CDR2 reads YYNGEE. The junction had 5 bases not matched to a gene; V was cut back by 0 bases and J by 4 bases. CDR3 length: 16 residues. The CDR3 DNA follows: TGTGCCAGCAGCGTAGGTCCTAGCGGGGGGACAGAGACCCAGTACTTC. Protein sequence: CASSVGPSGGTETQYF.

The chain is built from TRBV27 and TRBJ1-1; 7 nucleotides agree with TRBD1. J lost 4 bases, V lost 6 bases, and 5 bases had no gene match. Per the germline V gene, CDR1 is MNHEY and CDR2 is SMNVEV (reference sequence). The CDR3 spans 13 residues. In DNA, the CDR3 is TGTGCCAGCAGCCGACAGGGTTCCACTGAAGCTTTCTTT. Amino acid sequence: CASSRQGSTEAFF.

The CDR3 region is CASSSGVGAYEQYF. The CDR3 DNA reads TGTGCCAGCAGCTCGGGAGTGGGGGCCTACGAGCAGTACTTC. V gene TRBV27 combines with J gene TRBJ2-7; the D gene is possibly TRBD2 (6 bases). Germline lookup yields CDR1 MNHEY and CDR2 SMNVEV (reference sequence). With 6 bases removed from V and 2 bases from J, the gap between germline ends came to 14 bases. CDR3 length equals 14 residues.

V is TRBV5-1 and J is TRBJ2-1; 7 bases are shared with TRBD2. Germline lookup yields CDR1 SGHRS and CDR2 YFSETQ. Losses at the gene ends were 4 bases for V and 0 bases for J; bases not matched to a gene: 1. The CDR3 has 14 residues. CDR3 protein: CASSLADSYNEQFF. The DNA for the CDR3 is TGCGCCAGCAGCCTAGCGGACTCCTACAATGAGCAGTTCTTC.

The chain joins TRBV6-5 to TRBJ1-6, with D unresolved. The CDR3 has 13 residues. V lost 7 bases and J lost 7, with 11 bases in between. Germline-derived CDR1 and CDR2 are MNHEY and SVGAGI. In nucleotides, the CDR3 is TGTGCCAGCAAGCTCGACGGGAATTCACCCCTCCACTTT. This translates into CASKLDGNSPLHF.

V and J are TRBV25-1 and TRBJ2-5, with 7 nucleotides matching TRBD2. The J call may be faulty, since TRBJ2-7 better matches the DNA end. CDR3 size: 12 residues. The germline V gene encodes CDR1 MGHDK and CDR2 SYGVNS. The CDR3 sequence is CASRSWEGEQYF. The CDR3 DNA reads TGTGCCAGCAGGAGTTGGGAGGGCGAGCAGTACTTC.

This clone was recorded a few times. The chain couples TRBV7-3 to TRBJ2-5, with D maybe TRBD2 (6 bases). Germline CDR1 and CDR2: SGHTA and FQGTGA. V lost 4 bases and J lost 7, with 16 bases in between. The CDR3 sequence is 14 residues long. In nucleotides, the CDR3 is TGTGCCAGCAGCTATGGGGGGAGCGTAGGGACCCAGTACTTC. Amino acid sequence: CASSYGGSVGTQYF.

The rearrangement uses TRBV9 and TRBJ1-1; TRBD1 might be the D (5 bases). From germline, CDR1 is SGDLS and CDR2 YYNGEE. Trimming took 4 bases from V and 3 from J, leaving 10 bases between them. The CDR3 consists of 13 residues. The CDR3 sequence: CASSYDRDTEAFF. The CDR3 DNA is TGTGCCAGCAGCTACGACAGAGACACTGAAGCTTTCTTT. Drawing the rest from reference TRBV9 and TRBJ1-1, the complete variable domain is DSGVTQTPKHLITATGQRVTLRCSPRSGDLSVYWYQQSLDQGLQFLIQYYNGEERAKGNILERFSAQQFPDLHSELNLSSLELGDSALYFCASSYDRDTEAFFGQGTRLTVV.

This clone was observed a few times. V and J are TRBV7-3 and TRBJ2-1, with D tentatively TRBD2 (7 bases). The CDR3 is made up of 15 amino acids. In germline, CDR1 is SGHTA, CDR2 FQGTGA. The V and J ends lost 5 bases and 4 bases respectively, with 15 bases between them. The CDR3 nucleotides read TGTGCCAGCAGCCCTAGGGGGGGGAGATACAATGAGCAGTTCTTC. It encodes CASSPRGGRYNEQFF.

The rearrangement joins TRBV2 to TRBJ2-3; D is perhaps TRBD1 (6 bases). The CDR3 spans 16 residues. Trimming shortened V by 4 bases and J by 0 bases, and 14 bases separated the two germline ends. CDR1 and CDR2 (germline): SNHLY, FYNNEI. The DNA of the CDR3 is TGTGCCAGCAGTGGGGGGCCGGGCCTTAGCACAGATACGCAGTATTTT. It is translated as CASSGGPGLSTDTQYF.

The chain combines TRBV18 with TRBJ1-2; D unclear. The CDR3 totals 16 residues. The ends were cut back, 4 bases at V and 4 bases at J, with 19 bases in the middle. Germline CDR1 and CDR2: KGHSH and LQKENI. DNA for the CDR3: TGTGCCAGCTCACACAGTCCAAAAGTCTTAATCTATGGCTACACCTTC. This codes for CASSHSPKVLIYGYTF.

This clone was recorded a few times. The chain couples TRBV7-9 to TRBJ1-6, with D possibly TRBD1 on 6 matching bases. Germline-derived CDR1 and CDR2 are SEHNR and FQNEAQ (reference sequence). The CDR3 length is 13 residues. V lost 0 bases, J lost 14 bases, and 11 bases lay in between. CDR3 bases: TGTGCCAGCAGCTTAGCCTGGAAGGGGGCCCTCCACTTT. This translates into CASSLAWKGALHF. Together with reference TRBV7-9 and TRBJ1-6, the CDR3 gives the full variable domain: DTGVSQNPRHKITKRGQNVTFRCDPISEHNRLYWYRQTLGQGPEFLTYFQNEAQLEKSRLLSDRFSAERPKGSFSTLEIQRTEQGDSAMYLCASSLAWKGALHFGNGTRLTVT.

This clone was seen more than once but under ten times. The chain's CDR3 is CASSYMIGTEAFF. CDR3 sequence (DNA): TGTGCCAGCAGTTACATGATCGGGACTGAAGCTTTCTTT. The J gene is TRBJ1-1, the V gene TRBV6-5; unclear D gene. V shed 2 bases and J shed 5 bases, with 9 bases lying between them. Germline CDR1 is MNHEY and CDR2 is SVGAGI. This CDR3 has 13 residues.